The 32 T cell receptor beta chains in this list originate from one sample, sequenced in a study of CD8+ T cells in alopecia areata. Treatment of the sample: oral pan-JAK inhibitor, 5-10 mg twice daily. Once RNA had been extracted, it was reverse transcribed into cDNA to act as the sequencing template. TCRdb's copy holds only in-frame clones and misses some; the assay was immunoSEQ multiplex PCR. The sample has about 170,000 clones, approximately 59% seen once. The specimen was CD4+ T cells sorted from blood, collected at approximately week 56, from a patient treated with tofacitinib. The source is a human donor with alopecia areata.

The chain recombines TRBV2 with TRBJ1-5; no clear D. Trimming shortened V by 3 bases and J by 0 bases, and 3 bases separated the two germline ends. This CDR3 comprises 13 residues. Germline V lookup: CDR1 SNHLY, CDR2 FYNNEI. This CDR3 is CASSDGSNQPQHF. The CDR3 coding sequence is TGTGCCAGCAGTGATGGTAGCAATCAGCCCCAGCATTTT.

The CDR3 DNA follows: TGTGCCAGCAGCCAGACTCAGGGAAGTACGCAGTATTTT. Protein product: CASSQTQGSTQYF. The chain recombines TRBV14 with TRBJ2-3, with D perhaps TRBD1 (5 bases). Between the trimmed V and J ends, which lost 3 bases and 8 bases, there was a span of 12 bases. This CDR3 has 13 residues. From germline, CDR1 is SGHDN and CDR2 FVKESK.

The rearrangement uses TRBV30 and TRBJ2-3, with D perhaps matching TRBD1 (6 bases). The V and J ends lost 7 bases and 1 base respectively, with 15 bases between them. Germline assignment: CDR1 GTSNPN and CDR2 SVGIG (reference sequence). The CDR3 runs to 14 residues. CDR3 in amino acids: CASSTGGGTDTQYF. The CDR3, as DNA: TGTGCCTCCTCGACAGGCGGCGGCACAGATACGCAGTATTTT.

The CDR3 loop reads CASSDNSLLSNSPLHF. CDR3 bases: TGTGCCAGCAGTGATAACAGCCTTTTGAGTAATTCACCCCTCCACTTT. The chain uses TRBV25-1 and TRBJ1-6; the D is unclear. With 3 bases removed from V and 6 bases from J, the gap between germline ends came to 15 bases. This CDR3 has 16 amino acids. Germline V CDR1 and CDR2: MGHDK, SYGVNS.

The genes are TRBV6-6 and TRBJ1-6, with a possible D match to TRBD1 (5 bases). V gave up 2 bases and J gave up 7 bases, with 9 bases separating them. CDR3 size: 14 residues. Germline V CDR1 and CDR2: MNHNY, SVGAGI (reference sequence). CDR3 residues: CASSYGPGNSPLHF. The CDR3 bases are TGTGCCAGCAGTTACGGGCCAGGGAATTCACCCCTCCACTTT.

In this sample, this clone turned up a few times. This rearrangement joins TRBV10-3 to TRBJ2-4; tentative D call: TRBD2 (6 bases). Germline CDR1 ENHRY, CDR2 SYGVKD. The CDR3 runs 13 residues. V lost 5 bases, J lost 7 bases, and 12 bases lay in between. The CDR3 DNA reads as TGTGCCATCAGTTCTAGTGCGGGGAACATTCAGTACTTC. Its translation is CAISSSAGNIQYF.

The chain is built from TRBV29-1 and TRBJ2-5; 7 bases are shared with TRBD1. CDR3 length equals 17 residues. Germline assignment: CDR1 SQVTM and CDR2 ANQGSEA. With V trimmed by 6 bases and J by 3 bases, 19 bases remained unmatched. The CDR3 region has the DNA TGCAGCGTGGCTATATTGGGGGCTGACAGGGTTAAAGAGACCCAGTACTTC. Translated: CSVAILGADRVKETQYF.

The CDR3 here is CASSRGQSSYEQYF. CDR3 bases: TGTGCCAGCAGCCGGGGACAGAGCTCCTACGAGCAGTACTTC. V and J are TRBV6-5 and TRBJ2-7, with TRBD1 matching over 7 bases. From germline, CDR1 is MNHEY and CDR2 SVGAGI. This CDR3 contains 14 residues. The trim removed 6 bases at V and 0 bases at J, leaving 5 bases unmatched.

The genes are TRBV25-1 and TRBJ2-5; D call uncertain. The CDR3 has 15 amino acids. Trimming removed 1 base from V and 2 bases from J, with 11 bases in between. Germline loops: CDR1 MGHDK, CDR2 SYGVNS. DNA for the CDR3: TGTGCCAGCAGTGAATCTCTCAGGTCACAAGAGACCCAGTACTTC. Its protein product is CASSESLRSQETQYF.

CDR3 in amino acids: CASSQSEENYGYTF. For the CDR3, the DNA is TGCGCCAGCAGCCAATCCGAAGAAAACTATGGCTACACCTTC. This sequence joins TRBV4-1 and TRBJ1-2; D unclear. CDR3 length: 14 amino acids. With 2 bases removed from V and 2 bases from J, the gap between germline ends came to 9 bases. Germline lookup yields CDR1 MGHRA and CDR2 YSYEKL.

This clone was counted only a few times. The chain links TRBV10-3 to TRBJ2-3, with D possibly TRBD2 on 7 matching bases. This CDR3 spans 16 amino acids. The V gene's germline CDR1 is ENHRY and CDR2 SYGVKD. V lost 6 bases, J lost 4 bases, and 20 bases lay in between. CDR3 amino acids: CAISAGATKGADTQYF. The DNA of the CDR3 is TGTGCCATCAGCGCGGGGGCTACGAAGGGGGCAGATACGCAGTATTTT.

The chain couples TRBV18 to TRBJ2-7; the D gene is possibly TRBD2 (6 bases). The CDR3 contains 15 residues. V was trimmed by 3 bases and J by 2 bases, leaving 14 bases between them. Germline-derived CDR1 and CDR2 are KGHSH and LQKENI. The CDR3 sequence is CASSPDGGAPYEQYF. CDR3 DNA sequence: TGTGCCAGCTCACCCGACGGAGGGGCCCCCTACGAGCAGTACTTC.

This chain joins TRBV5-1 and TRBJ1-1, with TRBD1 identical over 7 bases. CDR1 SGHRS and CDR2 YFSETQ come from the germline V gene. CDR3 size: 14 residues. V lost 0 bases and J lost 7; bases outside the gene matches: 6. This CDR3 is CASSLAEGAVEAFF. CDR3 DNA sequence: TGCGCCAGCAGCTTGGCGGAGGGGGCGGTTGAAGCTTTCTTT.

The V gene is TRBV15, the J gene TRBJ2-7; no definite D call. V was trimmed by 0 bases and J by 3 bases, leaving 6 bases between them. The CDR3 loop spans 13 amino acids. Germline CDR1 LNHNV, CDR2 YYDKDF (reference sequence). CDR3 coding DNA: TGTGCCACCAGCAGAGATCTTGACTACGAGCAGTACTTC. Protein sequence: CATSRDLDYEQYF. The whole variable domain, remainder taken from reference TRBV15 and TRBJ2-7, is DAMVIQNPRYQVTQFGKPVTLSCSQTLNHNVMYWYQQKSSQAPKLLFHYYDKDFNNEADTPDNFQSRRPNTSFCFLDIRSPGLGDTAMYLCATSRDLDYEQYFGPGTRLTVT.

The J gene is TRBJ2-2, the V gene TRBV7-9; D gene uncertain. Germline V gene data show CDR1 as SEHNR and CDR2 as FQNEAQ (reference sequence). This CDR3 is built from 17 residues. V was shortened by 1 base and J by 0 bases, with 12 bases between the two germline ends. The CDR3 sequence: CASSLVWQQTNTGELFF. DNA for the CDR3: TGTGCCAGCAGCTTAGTTTGGCAGCAAACGAACACCGGGGAGCTGTTTTTT.

This clone was detected only once. This sequence joins TRBV29-1 and TRBJ2-2; 7 positions match TRBD2. V dropped 5 bases and J dropped 3; count of bases not matched to a gene: 6. CDR1 SQVTM and CDR2 ANQGSEA come from the germline V gene. The CDR3 covers 14 residues. CDR3 DNA sequence: TGCAGCGTTCTAGCGGAGCCTTACACCGGGGAGCTGTTTTTT. The encoded protein is CSVLAEPYTGELFF.

This clone has just a few counts. The chain couples TRBV6-1 to TRBJ1-1, with unresolved D. CDR3 length equals 12 residues. Germline loops: CDR1 MNHNS, CDR2 SASEGT. Trimming cost V 6 bases and J 0 bases, with 5 bases left between them. CDR3 coding DNA: TGTGCCAGCAGCAGGCTGAACACTGAAGCTTTCTTT. Translating it yields CASSRLNTEAFF.

The chain joins TRBV18 to TRBJ1-4; possibly TRBD1 for D (6 bases). Trimming took 3 bases from V and 8 from J, leaving 16 bases between them. The CDR3 is 15 residues long. Per the germline V gene, CDR1 is KGHSH and CDR2 is LQKENI. CDR3 protein: CASSPNQGRGEKLFF. The CDR3 bases are TGTGCCAGCTCACCGAATCAGGGGCGTGGGGAAAAACTGTTTTTT.

This chain uses TRBV29-1 with TRBJ1-1; no firm D call. Germline V lookup: CDR1 SQVTM, CDR2 ANQGSEA. Trimming removed 3 bases from V and 0 bases from J, with 14 bases in between. The CDR3 is 15 amino acids. Here the CDR3 reads CSVDPDRGLNTEAFF. In nucleotides, the CDR3 is TGCAGCGTTGATCCCGACCGCGGCTTGAACACTGAAGCTTTCTTT.

The chain recombines TRBV29-1 with TRBJ1-5; 7 nucleotides line up with TRBD1. Germline V gives CDR1 SQVTM, CDR2 ANQGSEA. The CDR3 spans 12 residues. J gave up 5 bases and V 8 bases, and 6 bases lay outside the gene matches. In DNA form, the CDR3 reads TGCAGCATAAGGACAGGAGATCAGCCCCAGCATTTT. Translating it yields CSIRTGDQPQHF.

The chain is built from TRBV30 and TRBJ2-7, with 7 bases matching TRBD1. CDR1 and CDR2 (germline): GTSNPN, SVGIG (reference sequence). With V trimmed by 1 base and J by 11 bases, 11 bases remained unmatched. This CDR3 is built from 13 residues. CDR3 bases: TGTGCCTGGAGTGCCATACAGGGGCAATGGGAGTACTTC. Protein sequence: CAWSAIQGQWEYF.

In its sample, this clone was seen a few times. This chain connects TRBV29-1 to TRBJ1-1, with a possible D match to TRBD1 (5 bases). The CDR3 is 13 residues long. Germline V gene sequence: CDR1 SQVTM, CDR2 ANQGSEA. V was cut by 5 bases and J by 0 bases, with 10 bases left in between. The CDR3 DNA sequence: TGCAGCGTTAAGGGGACGGTGAACACTGAAGCTTTCTTT. Protein sequence: CSVKGTVNTEAFF. Full variable domain (outside the CDR3, taken from reference TRBV29-1 and TRBJ1-1): SAVISQKPSRDICQRGTSLTIQCQVDSQVTMMFWYRQQPGQSLTLIATANQGSEATYESGFVIDKFPISRPNLTFSTLTVSNMSPEDSSIYLCSVKGTVNTEAFFGQGTRLTVV.

The chain joins TRBV29-1 to TRBJ1-2; D gene ambiguous. The V and J ends lost 1 base and 4 bases respectively, with 13 bases between them. Germline V lookup: CDR1 SQVTM, CDR2 ANQGSEA. The CDR3 has 14 residues. CDR3 region: CSVEVAPILYGYTF. The CDR3 nucleotides read TGCAGCGTTGAAGTTGCACCTATCCTCTATGGCTACACCTTC.

J is TRBJ2-1 and V is TRBV7-3, with D possibly called TRBD1 or TRBD2 (5 bases each). The CDR3 contains 15 residues. Germline V lookup: CDR1 SGHTA, CDR2 FQGTGA. V was clipped by 1 base and J by 10 bases, with 17 bases between them. The CDR3 here is CASSLNGGVGPEQFF. The DNA for the CDR3 is TGTGCCAGCAGCTTAAATGGGGGTGTGGGGCCAGAGCAGTTCTTC.

The V gene is TRBV30, the J gene TRBJ2-6, with D uncertain. The CDR3 sequence is 15 residues long. V dropped 4 bases and J dropped 0 bases, with 10 bases sitting between them. Per the germline V gene, CDR1 is GTSNPN and CDR2 is SVGIG (reference sequence). CDR3: CAWKGERSGANVLTF. The CDR3 bases are TGTGCCTGGAAAGGCGAACGCTCTGGGGCCAACGTCCTGACTTTC.

This chain uses TRBV7-3 with TRBJ2-5; TRBD2 matches at 9 bases. CDR1 is SGHTA and CDR2 is FQGTGA in the germline V gene. The V segment lost 4 bases and the J segment 12 bases; nucleotides outside the gene matches: 9. This CDR3 is built from 13 residues. CDR3 protein: CASSSSTSGAKYF. The CDR3 DNA reads as TGTGCCAGCAGCTCCTCGACTAGCGGAGCGAAGTACTTC.

About this clone: The limits of the CDR3 on the DNA are not certain, so only TCRdb's listed CDR3 is given. This chain links TRBV29-1 with TRBJ1-2. CDR1 SQVTM and CDR2 ANQGSEA come from the germline V gene. The CDR3 spans 10 amino acids, including both terminal residues. The CDR3 here is CSVEVGGGTF.

The chain employs TRBV5-1 and TRBJ2-7, with D unresolved. The germline gives CDR1 SGHRS, CDR2 YFSETQ. The V end lost 4 bases, the J end lost 5 bases, and 13 bases lay between the germline ends. There are 13 residues in the CDR3. CDR3 protein: CASSPDRIDEQYF. The CDR3 region has the DNA TGCGCCAGCAGCCCCGATCGCATCGACGAGCAGTACTTC.

This clone was observed a handful of times. This chain links TRBV10-3 with TRBJ2-1, with TRBD2 identical over 13 bases. There are 14 residues in the CDR3. CDR1 is ENHRY and CDR2 is SYGVKD in the germline V gene. J gave up 8 bases and V 7 bases, and 5 bases lay outside the gene matches. CDR3 sequence (DNA): TGTGCCATCACCGGGACTAGCGGGGTCCATGAGCAGTTCTTC. It specifies CAITGTSGVHEQFF.

The V call is TRBV7-7, the J call TRBJ2-3; D unresolved. This CDR3 comprises 19 residues. The V gene lost 5 bases and the J gene lost 1 base, with 25 bases spanning the gap. Germline CDR1 SSHAT, CDR2 FNYEAQ (reference sequence). The CDR3, as DNA: TGTGCCAGCAGCCAATACGGCGCAGATTTAGTCCCTGGCACAGATACGCAGTATTTT. It codes for CASSQYGADLVPGTDTQYF.

The rearrangement links TRBV2 to TRBJ2-2; 11 bases are a match to TRBD1. This CDR3 has 16 amino acids. Germline lookup yields CDR1 SNHLY and CDR2 FYNNEI. DNA for the CDR3: TGTGCACCCGGGACAGGGGGATCCTCGAACACCGGGGAGCTGTTTTTT. Protein product: CAPGTGGSSNTGELFF. Complete variable domain (other parts from reference TRBV2 and TRBJ2-2): EPEVTQTPSHQVTQMGQEVILRCVPISNHLYFYWYRQILGQKVEFLVSFYNNEISEKSEIFDDQFSVERPDGSNFTLKIRSTKLEDSAMYFCAPGTGGSSNTGELFFGEGSRLTVL.

This chain joins TRBV7-9 and TRBJ2-2; possible D gene TRBD1, 6 bases. The CDR3 contains 14 residues. CDR1 and CDR2 (germline): SEHNR, FQNEAQ (reference sequence). V was cut by 5 bases and J by 4 bases, with 11 bases left in between. The CDR3 loop reads CASSPGQLTGELFF. The CDR3 DNA follows: TGTGCCAGCAGCCCAGGACAGCTCACCGGGGAGCTGTTTTTT.